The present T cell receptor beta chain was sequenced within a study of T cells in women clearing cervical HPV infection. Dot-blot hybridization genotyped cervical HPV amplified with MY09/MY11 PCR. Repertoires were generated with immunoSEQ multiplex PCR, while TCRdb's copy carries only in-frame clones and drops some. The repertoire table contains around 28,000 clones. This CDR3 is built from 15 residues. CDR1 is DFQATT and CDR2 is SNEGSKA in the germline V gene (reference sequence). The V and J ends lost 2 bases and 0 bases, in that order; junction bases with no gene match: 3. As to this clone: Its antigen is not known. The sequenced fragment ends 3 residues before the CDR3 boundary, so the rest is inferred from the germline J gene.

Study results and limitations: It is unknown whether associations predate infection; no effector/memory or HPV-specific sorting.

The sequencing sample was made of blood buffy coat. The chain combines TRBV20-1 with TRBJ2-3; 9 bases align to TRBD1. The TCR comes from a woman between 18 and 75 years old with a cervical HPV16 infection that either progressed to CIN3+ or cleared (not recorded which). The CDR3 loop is CSARRTGDSTDTQYF. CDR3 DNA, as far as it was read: TGCAGTGCTAGAAGGACAGGGGACAGCACAGATACG.